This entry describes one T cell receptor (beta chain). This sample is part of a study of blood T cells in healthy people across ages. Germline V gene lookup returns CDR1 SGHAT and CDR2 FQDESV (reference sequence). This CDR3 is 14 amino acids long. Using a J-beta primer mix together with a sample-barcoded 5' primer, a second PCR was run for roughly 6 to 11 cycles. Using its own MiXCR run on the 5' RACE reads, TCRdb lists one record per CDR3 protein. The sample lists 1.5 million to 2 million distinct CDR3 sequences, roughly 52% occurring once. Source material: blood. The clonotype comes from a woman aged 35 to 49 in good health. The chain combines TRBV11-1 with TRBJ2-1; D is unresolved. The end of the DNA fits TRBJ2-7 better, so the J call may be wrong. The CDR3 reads CASSQGYSYNEQYF. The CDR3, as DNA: TGTGCCAGCAGCCAAGGTTATTCCTACAATGAGCAGTACTTC.